One sample yielded the 19 T cell receptor beta chains listed below, sequenced in a study of a mutant IDH1 vaccine in newly diagnosed glioma. No antigen has been identified for these receptors. Data came from immunoSEQ multiplex PCR; TCRdb stores just in-frame clones and leaves some out. The sample shows approximately 80,000 clones, approximately 80% of them seen only once. The sample's time point: week 47, end of study. With topical imiquimod, each dose of the vaccine consisted of 300 ug of mutant IDH1 20-mer peptide. The input for sequencing was PBMCs, taken from a glioma patient whose treatment included an IDH1 peptide vaccine. The receptors stem from a man in his forties with glioma.

This chain joins TRBV7-2 and TRBJ2-3, with D possibly matching TRBD2 (6 bases). There are 13 residues in the CDR3. Germline V lookup: CDR1 SGHTA, CDR2 FQGNSA. V lost 5 bases and J 4 bases, leaving 10 bases between the germline ends. Here the CDR3 reads CASSRGTPDTQYF. In nucleotides, the CDR3 is TGTGCCAGCAGCCGGGGGACGCCAGATACGCAGTATTTT.

In DNA form, the CDR3 reads TGTGCCAGCAGACCACAGGGGTCCTATCAGCCCCAGCATTTT. Protein sequence: CASRPQGSYQPQHF. This sequence joins TRBV6-5 and TRBJ1-5, with 7 bases that match TRBD1. The J segment lost 5 bases and the V segment lost 6 bases, leaving 7 bases of the junction unmatched. Germline values: CDR1 MNHEY, CDR2 SVGAGI. The CDR3 spans 14 residues.

The V call is TRBV6-5, the J call TRBJ2-1; D gene ambiguous. CDR1 is MNHEY, CDR2 SVGAGI, per germline. The CDR3 runs 15 residues. Trimming removed 0 bases at V and 0 bases at J, with 6 bases between. CDR3 in amino acids: CASSYSGNSYNEQFF. CDR3 in DNA: TGTGCCAGCAGTTACTCGGGCAACTCCTACAATGAGCAGTTCTTC.

The rearrangement joins TRBV5-8 to TRBJ2-2; TRBD1 matches 9 bases. V trimming: 5 bases; J trimming: 1 base; junction bases outside the gene matches: 6. The germline CDR1 and CDR2 sequences are SGHTS and YDEGEE. CDR3 length equals 16 residues. CDR3 in amino acids: CASRGPGQGNTGELFF. The CDR3 nucleotides read TGTGCCAGCAGGGGTCCGGGACAGGGGAACACCGGGGAGCTGTTTTTT.

This clone was counted a few times. The chain links TRBV6-1 to TRBJ2-6, with 8 nucleotides matching TRBD1. CDR3 length: 16 amino acids. With V trimmed by 4 bases and J by 2 bases, 4 bases remained unmatched. Looked up from germline, CDR1 is MNHNS and CDR2 is SASEGT. CDR3 coding DNA: TGTGCCAGCAGTGCTACAGGGGGGACTGGGGCCAACGTCCTGACTTTC. This translates into CASSATGGTGANVLTF.

This chain uses TRBV5-4 with TRBJ2-3; 13 nucleotides match TRBD2. V shed 3 bases, J shed 0 bases, and the junction held 7 bases outside the gene matches. The CDR3 extends over 18 amino acids. Germline-derived CDR1 and CDR2 are SGHNT and YYREEE (reference sequence). In DNA form, the CDR3 reads TGTGCCAGCAGCTCGGGACTAGCGGGAACAGCTAGCACAGATACGCAGTATTTT. It encodes CASSSGLAGTASTDTQYF.

The chain employs TRBV7-2 and TRBJ1-2; 7 positions agree with TRBD1. The CDR3 contains 13 residues. The J segment lost 6 bases and the V segment lost 5 bases, leaving 6 bases of the junction unmatched. Germline lookup yields CDR1 SGHTA and CDR2 FQGNSA. The CDR3 DNA reads as TGTGCCAGCAGCCTGGACAGGCCCAATGGCTACACCTTC. Translation: CASSLDRPNGYTF.

This clone occurred a few times. V gene TRBV19 combines with J gene TRBJ1-5, with D hard to call. CDR3 length: 13 residues. Looked up from germline, CDR1 is LNHDA and CDR2 is SQIVND (reference sequence). Deletions cut 6 bases from V and 4 bases from J, with 10 bases between. The CDR3 here is CASSGGLNQPQHF. The CDR3 DNA reads as TGTGCCAGTAGCGGAGGATTGAATCAGCCCCAGCATTTT.

This clone has just one count. The V call is TRBV28, the J call TRBJ2-3, with TRBD2 matching over 10 bases. V shed 5 bases and J 1 base; nucleotides not matched to a gene: 12. Germline V gene data show CDR1 as MDHEN and CDR2 as SYDVKM. The CDR3 covers 18 residues. The CDR3 DNA reads as TGTGCCAGCAGTCCCAGAGCGGGAGGGTTTGGTGGCACAGATACGCAGTATTTT. Translated, it gives CASSPRAGGFGGTDTQYF. The entire variable domain, with the rest obtained from reference TRBV28 and TRBJ2-3, is as follows: DVKVTQSSRYLVKRTGEKVFLECVQDMDHENMFWYRQDPGLGLRLIYFSYDVKMKEKGDIPEGYSVSREKKERFSLILESASTNQTSMYLCASSPRAGGFGGTDTQYFGPGTRLTVL.

The rearrangement links TRBV4-3 to TRBJ2-7, with D possibly called TRBD1 or TRBD2 (6 bases each). This CDR3 contains 17 residues. Deletions cut 0 bases from V and 2 bases from J, with 17 bases between. Germline-derived CDR1 and CDR2 are LGHNA and YSLEER. The CDR3 region has the DNA TGCGCCAGCAGCCAAGATATCCTTGAGGGGGGACCCTACGAGCAGTACTTC. Its protein is CASSQDILEGGPYEQYF.

This clone appeared once. The chain combines TRBV20-1 with TRBJ2-5, with D unclear. V was clipped by 3 bases and J by 5 bases, with 7 bases between them. The CDR3 has 11 residues. From germline, CDR1 is DFQATT and CDR2 SNEGSKA (reference sequence). CDR3 coding DNA: TGCAGTGCTAGCAGTCATGAGACCCAGTACTTC. The encoded protein is CSASSHETQYF.

V is TRBV14 and J is TRBJ2-7; D gene ambiguous. Trimming shortened V by 2 bases and J by 6 bases, and 11 bases separated the two germline ends. From germline, CDR1 is SGHDN and CDR2 FVKESK. The CDR3 length is 13 residues. The CDR3 sequence: CASSQILHGEQYF. CDR3 coding DNA: TGTGCCAGCAGCCAAATACTACACGGCGAGCAGTACTTC.

This chain links TRBV5-6 with TRBJ1-1, with 12 bases identical to TRBD1. Germline CDR1 reads SGHDT; CDR2 reads YYEEEE. The CDR3 runs 17 residues. V shed 0 bases, J shed 1 base, and the junction held 4 bases outside the gene matches. This CDR3 is CASSLVGTGGRNTEAFF. In nucleotides, the CDR3 is TGTGCCAGCAGCTTGGTTGGGACAGGGGGCCGGAACACTGAAGCTTTCTTT.

The gene calls are TRBV27 and TRBJ2-7; D is possibly TRBD2 (6 bases). The CDR3 has 15 residues. Germline V CDR1 and CDR2: MNHEY, SMNVEV (reference sequence). V was cut by 3 bases and J by 4 bases, with 16 bases left in between. The CDR3 DNA sequence: TGTGCCAGCAGTTTCTACCCGGGGGTTAAGTACGAGCAGTACTTC. Translation gives CASSFYPGVKYEQYF.

The chain recombines TRBV2 with TRBJ1-1; possibly TRBD1 for D (5 bases). Trimming stripped 1 base from V and 3 bases from J, with 9 bases between. The CDR3 totals 14 residues. Germline V gene sequence: CDR1 SNHLY, CDR2 FYNNEI. This chain's CDR3 is CASSEVGGYTEAFF. In DNA, the CDR3 is TGTGCCAGCAGTGAAGTCGGGGGGTACACTGAAGCTTTCTTT.

The chain links TRBV7-2 to TRBJ2-7; tentative D call: TRBD1 (6 bases). This CDR3 comprises 13 residues. The ends were cut back, 2 bases at V and 5 bases at J, with 10 bases in the middle. CDR1 is SGHTA, CDR2 FQGNSA, per germline. In nucleotides, the CDR3 is TGTGCCAGCAGCTTACTGTACAGGGACGAGCAGTACTTC. It codes for CASSLLYRDEQYF. Full variable domain (rest looked up from reference TRBV7-2 and TRBJ2-7): GAGVSQSPSNKVTEKGKDVELRCDPISGHTALYWYRQSLGQGLEFLIYFQGNSAPDKSGLPSDRFSAERTGGSVSTLTIQRTQQEDSAVYLCASSLLYRDEQYFGPGTRLTVT.

J is TRBJ2-1 and V is TRBV5-1; 9 positions match TRBD2. Germline CDR1 reads SGHRS; CDR2 reads YFSETQ. The trim removed 7 bases at V and 5 bases at J, leaving 7 bases unmatched. The CDR3 runs 14 residues. The CDR3 coding sequence is TGCGCCAGCGTTACGACTAGCGGCCACAATGAGCAGTTCTTC. This gives the protein CASVTTSGHNEQFF.

This chain connects TRBV14 to TRBJ1-3, with no clear D. Trimming left V 4 bases short and J 1 base short, with 2 bases between. The CDR3 contains 12 residues. Germline V gene sequence: CDR1 SGHDN, CDR2 FVKESK. CDR3 amino acids: CASSRSGNTIYF. The CDR3 coding sequence is TGTGCCAGCAGCCGGTCTGGAAACACCATATATTTT.

This clone was seen a few times. V gene TRBV29-1 combines with J gene TRBJ1-2; D gene unclear. V gave up 3 bases and J gave up 8 bases, with 7 bases separating them. CDR1 SQVTM and CDR2 ANQGSEA come from the germline V gene. There are 10 residues in the CDR3. The CDR3 sequence: CSVDSYGYTF. CDR3 bases: TGCAGCGTTGATTCCTACGGCTACACCTTC.